Following are 31 T cell receptor beta chains from one sample sequenced in a study of graft-versus-host responses after intestinal transplantation. TCRdb keeps only in-frame clones here, not all; method: immunoSEQ multiplex PCR. In the table there are about 15,000 clones, about 74% of which are singletons. Once graft tissue had been processed, intraepithelial and lamina propria lymphocytes were released. The sequences come from ileum tissue, collected 14 days after transplant. These receptor sequences come from a human patient who received an intestinal transplant, so some T cells may come from the graft donor.

V gene TRBV27 combines with J gene TRBJ2-7, with TRBD1 identical over 8 bases. CDR1 and CDR2 (germline): MNHEY, SMNVEV (reference sequence). The CDR3 runs to 14 residues. Losses at the gene ends were 3 bases for V and 3 bases for J; bases not matched to a gene: 4. The CDR3 region is CASSFGTGLYEQYF. The CDR3 DNA follows: TGTGCCAGCAGTTTTGGGACAGGTCTCTACGAGCAGTACTTC.

The V gene is TRBV5-1, the J gene TRBJ2-5; 10 positions agree with TRBD2. Per the germline V gene, CDR1 is SGHRS and CDR2 is YFSETQ. Trimming removed 0 bases from V and 7 bases from J; junction bases left unmatched: 6. This CDR3 has 15 amino acids. This chain's CDR3 is CASSLERGGRGTQYF. CDR3 bases: TGCGCCAGCAGCTTGGAGCGGGGGGGCCGGGGGACCCAGTACTTC.

In DNA, the CDR3 is TGTGCCAGCAGCTTCCCGGGACAGGGGAGAAGAAATGAGCAGTTCTTC. Amino acids: CASSFPGQGRRNEQFF. The chain combines TRBV11-2 with TRBJ2-1; TRBD1 aligns across 10 bases. V gave up 3 bases and J gave up 7 bases; unmatched junction bases: 9. The CDR3 has 16 residues. From germline, CDR1 is SGHAT and CDR2 FQNNGV. Full variable domain (missing parts from reference TRBV11-2 and TRBJ2-1): EAGVAQSPRYKIIEKRQSVAFWCNPISGHATLYWYQQILGQGPKLLIQFQNNGVVDDSQLPKDRFSAERLKGVDSTLKIQPAKLEDSAVYLCASSFPGQGRRNEQFFGPGTRLTVL.

This sequence joins TRBV30 and TRBJ1-2, with 7 bases matching TRBD1. The V gene's germline CDR1 is GTSNPN and CDR2 SVGIG (reference sequence). Unmatched junction bases numbered 6, after V lost 0 bases and J lost 2 bases. This CDR3 is built from 15 residues. As DNA, the CDR3 is TGTGCCTGGAGTGTGTCGGGGACAGCAAACTATGGCTACACCTTC. As protein: CAWSVSGTANYGYTF.

The chain has TRBV19 and TRBJ2-1; TRBD2 matches 11 bases. The CDR3 extends over 16 amino acids. V lost 3 bases to trimming and J lost 2 bases; unmatched junction nucleotides: 3. The V gene's germline CDR1 is LNHDA and CDR2 SQIVND (reference sequence). The CDR3 DNA sequence: TGTGCCAGTAGTATTCTAGCGGGAGGACCCTACAATGAGCAGTTCTTC. Protein: CASSILAGGPYNEQFF. The full variable domain, in which reference TRBV19 and TRBJ2-1 provide the parts outside the CDR3, is DGGITQSPKYLFRKEGQNVTLSCEQNLNHDAMYWYRQDPGQGLRLIYYSQIVNDFQKGDIAEGYSVSREKKESFPLTVTSAQKNPTAFYLCASSILAGGPYNEQFFGPGTRLTVL.

This clone has only a few counts. The chain recombines TRBV30 with TRBJ2-7, with TRBD1 as a possible D gene (6 bases). Germline V gives CDR1 GTSNPN, CDR2 SVGIG (reference sequence). This CDR3 region has 12 residues. V was clipped by 5 bases and J by 2 bases, with 10 bases between them. The CDR3 loop reads CAWGGQPYEQYF. The DNA of the CDR3 is TGTGCCTGGGGAGGACAGCCCTACGAGCAGTACTTC.

The chain has TRBV11-3 and TRBJ2-1, with D perhaps TRBD1 (5 bases). The CDR3 runs to 11 residues. Germline V gene sequence: CDR1 SGHNT, CDR2 YENEEA. V was pared by 6 bases and J by 9 bases, with 9 bases between. CDR3 bases: TGTGCCAGCAGTAGGGGTAGTGAGCAGTTCTTC. Its protein product is CASSRGSEQFF. The full variable domain, completed using reference TRBV11-3 and TRBJ2-1, is EAGVVQSPRYKIIEKKQPVAFWCNPISGHNTLYWYLQNLGQGPELLIRYENEEAVDDSQLPKDRFSAERLKGVDSTLKIQPAELGDSAVYLCASSRGSEQFFGPGTRLTVL.

The gene calls are TRBV5-3 and TRBJ2-7, with TRBD2 identical over 14 bases. TRBV5-3 is marked as an open reading frame, function uncertain. The trim removed 0 bases at V and 0 bases at J, leaving 8 bases unmatched. This CDR3 contains 19 residues. CDR3 DNA: TGTGCCAGAAGCTTGGTTATGGACGGGACTAGCGGGAGCTCCTACGAGCAGTACTTC. Its translation: CARSLVMDGTSGSSYEQYF.

Only a few counts were recorded for this clone. This chain uses TRBV2 with TRBJ1-5, with D possibly matching TRBD1 (5 bases). Trimming took 4 bases from V and 5 from J, leaving 6 bases between them. CDR1 SNHLY and CDR2 FYNNEI come from the germline V gene. The CDR3 sequence is 12 residues long. The CDR3 sequence is CASSGGDQPQHF. CDR3 DNA: TGTGCCAGCAGTGGGGGCGATCAGCCCCAGCATTTT.

The chain joins TRBV2 to TRBJ1-2; a weak D match, TRBD1 (5 bases). V was trimmed by 4 bases and J by 3 bases, leaving 9 bases between them. This CDR3 is built from 13 residues. Germline V CDR1 and CDR2: SNHLY, FYNNEI. CDR3: CASSVGTHYGYTF. The CDR3 bases are TGTGCCAGCAGTGTTGGGACCCACTATGGCTACACCTTC.

The chain links TRBV11-2 to TRBJ2-1; D ambiguous. Germline values: CDR1 SGHAT, CDR2 FQNNGV. The CDR3 spans 13 residues. Deletions cut 2 bases from V and 5 bases from J, with 7 bases between. CDR3 nucleotide sequence: TGTGCCAGCAGCTTATCTATAAACAATGAGCAGTTCTTC. Encoded protein: CASSLSINNEQFF.

J is TRBJ2-3 and V is TRBV6-5; a possible D gene is TRBD2 (5 bases). The CDR3 extends over 14 amino acids. Germline V gene sequence: CDR1 MNHEY, CDR2 SVGAGI. V lost 7 bases, J lost 0 bases, and 11 bases lay in between. The CDR3 DNA reads TGTGCCAGCAACCACGGACTGAGCACAGATACGCAGTATTTT. Translation: CASNHGLSTDTQYF.

This chain uses TRBV6-6 with TRBJ2-2; no definite D call. The germline V and J ends were trimmed by 6 bases and 0 bases, with 11 bases remaining between them. This CDR3 region has 15 residues. Germline V gives CDR1 MNHNY, CDR2 SVGAGI (reference sequence). DNA of the CDR3: TGTGCCAGCAGGGACGGCGAGGCGAACACCGGGGAGCTGTTTTTT. Amino acids: CASRDGEANTGELFF.

The rearrangement joins TRBV28 to TRBJ1-2, with D possibly matching TRBD1 (6 bases). This CDR3 is built from 16 residues. Germline CDR1 is MDHEN and CDR2 is SYDVKM. V lost 3 bases, J lost 2 bases, and 16 bases lay in between. CDR3 amino acids: CASSFGSPGTNYGYTF. CDR3 in DNA: TGTGCCAGCAGTTTTGGTAGTCCCGGGACAAACTATGGCTACACCTTC.

This clone occurred a few times. The chain couples TRBV6-6 to TRBJ2-2, with a weak D call TRBD1 (5 bases). The CDR3 runs to 13 residues. The germline CDR1 and CDR2 sequences are MNHNY and SVGAGI (reference sequence). V was shortened by 1 base and J by 8 bases, with 8 bases between the two germline ends. The CDR3 region has the DNA TGTGCCAGCAGTTACTTCAGGGAAGGGGAGCTGTTTTTT. Translating it yields CASSYFREGELFF.

The rearrangement joins TRBV11-2 to TRBJ1-6; D gene ambiguous. CDR3 length: 14 residues. Trimming stripped 1 base from V and 9 bases from J, with 10 bases between. CDR1 and CDR2 (germline): SGHAT, FQNNGV. The CDR3 DNA sequence: TGTGCCAGCAGCTTAGGACCAGTCTCTTCACCCCTCCACTTT. Amino acid sequence: CASSLGPVSSPLHF.

This chain uses TRBV6-7 with TRBJ1-5; 10 bases match TRBD1. TRBV6-7 is filed as an ORF, its function uncertain. V was pared by 2 bases and J by 5 bases, with 18 bases of the junction left unmatched. The CDR3 has 20 amino acids. The DNA of the CDR3 is TGTGCCAGCAGTTACCCGCACCGAGGGAGGGACAGGGGCCATCATCAGCCCCAGCATTTT. It specifies CASSYPHRGRDRGHHQPQHF.

The CDR3: CASSLTGTEAFF. CDR3 bases: TGTGCCAGCAGCTTAACAGGGACTGAAGCTTTCTTT. The chain links TRBV7-9 to TRBJ1-1; weak D call: TRBD1 (6 bases). Per the germline V gene, CDR1 is SEHNR and CDR2 is FQNEAQ (reference sequence). Trimming shortened V by 2 bases and J by 5 bases, and 6 bases separated the two germline ends. The CDR3 is 12 amino acids.

This rearrangement joins TRBV7-9 to TRBJ1-4; D gene ambiguous. The CDR3 has 11 residues. With 5 bases removed from V and 8 bases from J, the gap between germline ends came to 6 bases. Germline assignment: CDR1 SEHNR and CDR2 FQNEAQ (reference sequence). The CDR3 DNA reads TGTGCCAGCAGCAAGTTCGAAAAACTGTTTTTT. It specifies CASSKFEKLFF.

On this clone itself: This sample also contains other DNA sequences that code for the same CDR3. The chain is built from TRBV5-1 and TRBJ1-2; D remains unclear. CDR3 size: 12 residues. V shed 0 bases and J shed 6 bases, with 6 bases lying between them. Germline V gene sequence: CDR1 SGHRS, CDR2 YFSETQ. CDR3 residues: CASSLVGDGYTF. DNA for the CDR3: TGCGCCAGCAGCTTGGTGGGAGATGGCTACACCTTC.

The count of this clone is one. The chain recombines TRBV10-3 with TRBJ2-5, with TRBD2 matching over 8 bases. This CDR3 has 15 amino acids. The germline V gene encodes CDR1 ENHRY and CDR2 SYGVKD. V lost 8 bases and J lost 2; bases outside the gene matches: 10. CDR3: CAIGRTSGSQETQYF. CDR3 coding DNA: TGTGCCATCGGGAGAACTAGCGGATCTCAAGAGACCCAGTACTTC.

V is TRBV6-5 and J is TRBJ1-2; TRBD1 aligns across 7 bases. This CDR3 is 13 amino acids long. With 5 bases clipped from V and 6 bases from J, the junction kept 6 bases outside the gene matches. Looked up from germline, CDR1 is MNHEY and CDR2 is SVGAGI. Here the CDR3 DNA reads TGTGCCAGCAGTGCAACAGGGGCAGATGGCTACACCTTC. This encodes CASSATGADGYTF.

About this clone: The sample holds other DNA sequences that translate to the same CDR3. The chain combines TRBV6-1 with TRBJ1-2; D gene ambiguous. The V end was cut by 0 bases, the J end by 4 bases, with 9 bases between. This CDR3 region has 14 residues. Germline assignment: CDR1 MNHNS and CDR2 SASEGT. CDR3 nucleotides: TGTGCCAGCAGTGAAGCAAGAGGGCCCTATGGCTACACCTTC. Translating it yields CASSEARGPYGYTF.

This clone came up once. CDR3 in amino acids: CASSPHLAGTYEQYF. CDR3 bases: TGTGCCAGCAGCCCCCACCTAGCGGGGACCTACGAGCAGTACTTC. J is TRBJ2-7 and V is TRBV9; 9 positions match TRBD2. The CDR3 has 15 residues. V trimming: 4 bases; J trimming: 2 bases; junction bases outside the gene matches: 7. CDR1 and CDR2 (germline): SGDLS, YYNGEE.

V usage is TRBV6-6 and J usage is TRBJ2-7, with 8 nucleotides matching TRBD1. Looked up from germline, CDR1 is MNHNY and CDR2 is SVGAGI (reference sequence). The CDR3 covers 15 residues. With V trimmed by 2 bases and J by 4 bases, 7 bases remained unmatched. The CDR3 spells CASSYGAGGQYEQYF. The CDR3 DNA follows: TGTGCCAGCAGTTACGGGGCAGGGGGCCAGTACGAGCAGTACTTC.

This rearrangement joins TRBV10-3 to TRBJ2-7; tentatively, D is TRBD2 (5 bases). Germline-derived CDR1 and CDR2 are ENHRY and SYGVKD. The CDR3 sequence is 15 residues long. With 0 bases removed from V and 3 bases from J, the gap between germline ends came to 12 bases. CDR3 in DNA: TGTGCCATCAGTGAGTCTCTTTCGGCGGGCTACGAGCAGTACTTC. Amino acids: CAISESLSAGYEQYF.

This clone has only a few counts. The chain combines TRBV5-1 with TRBJ1-5; 7 bases map to TRBD1. Germline CDR1 SGHRS, CDR2 YFSETQ. The CDR3 totals 14 residues. V gave up 4 bases and J gave up 6 bases; unmatched junction bases: 7. CDR3 amino acids: CASSTGQDTQPQHF. The CDR3 bases are TGCGCCAGCAGCACAGGACAGGACACTCAGCCCCAGCATTTT.

The chain carries TRBV19 and TRBJ2-1, with 8 bases lining up with TRBD1. The J segment lost 12 bases and the V segment lost 4 bases, leaving 11 bases of the junction unmatched. Germline values: CDR1 LNHDA, CDR2 SQIVND (reference sequence). This CDR3 has 14 amino acids. CDR3 loop: CASSTDRAPWGQFF. CDR3 in DNA: TGTGCCAGTAGTACGGACAGGGCCCCCTGGGGGCAGTTCTTC.

A few counts support this clone. The identical CDR3 is also encoded by other nucleotide sequences in the sample. The rearrangement uses TRBV5-1 and TRBJ2-1, with a possible D match to TRBD2 (5 bases). V was pared by 0 bases and J by 8 bases, with 6 bases between. This CDR3 has 12 amino acids. Germline-derived CDR1 and CDR2 are SGHRS and YFSETQ. CDR3: CASSLVGDEQFF. In DNA, the CDR3 is TGCGCCAGCAGCTTGGTCGGGGATGAGCAGTTCTTC.

Turning to this clone: The junction and the germline gene differ at one end; a read error may be behind it. The chain uses TRBV12-5 and TRBJ1-5; 8 nucleotides align to TRBD1. This CDR3 region has 18 residues. Germline values: CDR1 LGHNT, CDR2 FRNRAP. The CDR3 is CASGYGQGRGFSNQSQHF. The CDR3 DNA sequence: TGTGCTAGTGGTTACGGACAGGGAAGGGGATTTAGCAATCAGTCCCAGCATTTT.

This chain links TRBV2 with TRBJ1-2; 9 positions agree with TRBD1. The CDR3 has 13 residues. Losses at the gene ends were 6 bases for V and 8 bases for J; bases not matched to a gene: 7. CDR1 is SNHLY and CDR2 is FYNNEI in the germline V gene. CDR3 sequence reads: CASSRDRGGGYTF. The CDR3 DNA reads TGTGCCAGCAGCCGCGACAGGGGGGGCGGCTACACCTTC.